This paragraph covers one T cell receptor (beta chain) sequence. Its antigen is not yet known. No much larger clone is present one base from it, and per-base qualities are unavailable. Taken from cysteine to phenylalanine, the CDR3 has 16 residues. Only the CDR3 DNA stays, 48 bases, in frame from base 1. V is shortened by 1 base, J by 5 bases, and the region joining them spans 15 bases. As encoded in the germline V gene, CDR1 is SGHTA while CDR2 is FQGNSA. Libraries were constructed by the immunoSEQ multiplex PCR assay. The authors' pipeline ran thus. A statistical classification framework was built for diagnosing cytomegalovirus status from the catalog of TCR beta chain sequences. TCRdb's version of the immuneACCESS table is confined to in-frame rearrangements and falls short of the full clone set. An unresolved V gene accounts for under half of the shortfall where checked; the remainder is of unknown origin. V, J and clone size are taken as reported in that table, and D and trimming were inferred from the DNA itself. This sample lists some 140,000 clones; 65% to 90% were detected once. The ten largest account for 20% to 25% of the sample.

This specimen comes from a study of cytomegalovirus exposure and HLA in healthy donors (dated by TCRdb to the late 2010s). About the investigation overall: A later analysis indicated that the 120 validation repertoires were generated on the platform also employed for the roughly 720 repertoires of the first cohort. The study was designed to test whether signatures of past pathogen exposure could be identified by cataloging public T cell receptors. In addition to the first cohort of 666 subjects, a separate validation cohort of about 120 different subjects was used. To predict cytomegalovirus infection status, the study combined high-throughput TCR immunosequencing, statistical association of individual TCRs with disease status, and machine learning. The paper as a whole reports these results and caveats: A total of 150 or so TCR beta chains were listed by the study as associated with cytomegalovirus. In vitro tests confirmed that a few of the cytomegalovirus-associated TCR beta chains recognize cytomegalovirus antigens. In both the original and validation cohorts, the classifier was reported to diagnose cytomegalovirus status with high specificity and sensitivity. The authors suggested that the approach could potentially be generalized to other disease states and immunological phenotypes. All 120 or so repertoires were used to score co-occurrence in the validation cohort in a later analysis, because that analysis had no HLA typing for the cohort. Most TCR sequences were seen in very few donors, while some public TCRs were found in many individuals. In a later analysis, TCRs clustered in the first cohort were found to also tend to co-occur in the roughly 110 validation repertoires, with 94% of cluster scores above 0.

Separate from the approximately 690-subject first cohort, the validation cohort of roughly 130 subjects was the group to which the donors belonged. Specimen: PBMCs. The chain is made from TRBV7-2 and TRBJ2-1, with a weak D call of TRBD1 (5 bases match). The sequence came from a man between 18 and 35 years old in good health and CMV-seropositive. The DNA reads as follows: TGTGCCAGCAGCTTAGGGTGGGGCCCACCCGACAATGAGCAGTTCTTC. This encodes CASSLGWGPPDNEQFF.